This TCR beta chain was profiled in a study of OX40 agonist ivuxolimab in advanced cancers. General observations from the study: At 0.1 to 3.0 mg/kg, clonal expansion of CD4+ and CD8+ blood T cells had occurred by week 6.

TCRdb keeps only in-frame clones here, not all; method: immunoSEQ multiplex PCR. The repertoire holds about 62,000 clones, with roughly 88% as singletons. The CDR3 is 15 residues long. Germline CDR1 reads MNHEY; CDR2 reads SVGAGI. The ends were cut back, 5 bases at V and 0 bases at J, with 14 bases in the middle. A word on this clone: Its matching antigen is unknown.

Sequencing was performed on CD4+ or CD8+ T cells sorted from blood, taken in a trial of the OX40 agonist ivuxolimab. This TCR was sampled from an adult with an advanced solid tumor such as melanoma, head and neck, liver or kidney cancer. The chain uses TRBV6-5 and TRBJ2-7; D call uncertain. The CDR3, as DNA: TGTGCCAGCAGTACATCTCCGGGCAGCTCCTACGAGCAGTACTTC. This sequence encodes CASSTSPGSSYEQYF.